This is a list of T cell receptor beta chains from one sample in a study of CD8 T cells in ankylosing spondylitis. From the 5' RACE reads, TCRdb called clonotypes with MiXCR, one entry per CDR3 protein. The sample lists around 890,000 distinct CDR3 sequences, 10% to 15% seen once, with 0.51% in the top ten. Sequences were obtained from blood, either unsorted or a sorted T cell fraction (not recorded which). These receptor sequences come from a male donor with ankylosing spondylitis. CDR3s leave out the opening cysteine and the closing phenylalanine or tryptophan. The order of the fields is J gene, CDR3 length, V gene, CDR3 protein.

TRBJ2-3 | 14 | TRBV6-5 | ASSYDASGILDTQY
TRBJ2-1 | 14 | TRBV20-1 | SATYPAGESYNEQF
TRBJ1-2 | 11 | TRBV28 | ASSDDRGSGYT
TRBJ2-5 | 16 | TRBV11-2 | ASSLFVTGDHLQETQY
TRBJ1-2 | 13 | TRBV5-6 | ASSLEDRALYGYT
TRBJ1-1 | 11 | TRBV18 | ASSGTGGTEAF
TRBJ2-2 | 10 | TRBV20-1 | SARGYAGELF
TRBJ2-2 | 15 | TRBV10-1 | ASSSSRTGLNTGELF
TRBJ2-7 | 13 | TRBV2 | ASSPRLAGVDEQY
TRBJ2-7 | 12 | TRBV7-2 | ASSRRASTYEQY
TRBJ1-3 | 12 | TRBV10-3 | AISLDRDGNTIY
TRBJ1-1 | 13 | TRBV28 | ASTPPAGENTEAF
TRBJ2-6 | 12 | TRBV20-1 | SARDRSGANVLT
TRBJ2-3 | 13 | TRBV27 | ASSRPGSGTDTQY
TRBJ1-6 | 11 | TRBV7-9 | ASSLTLNSPLH
TRBJ1-1 | 11 | TRBV7-2 | ASSLQFGTEAF
TRBJ1-1 | 11 | TRBV20-1 | SAKQRMNTEAF